This is a list of T cell receptor beta chains from one sample in a study of blood T cell repertoires in COVID-19. Produced via immunoSEQ multiplex PCR; TCRdb's table is partial and in-frame only. The sample holds about 140,000 clones, around 80% seen once. The sequencing input was peripheral blood. These receptor sequences come from a man in his sixties with active or convalescent COVID-19. The CDR3 runs from the conserved cysteine through the conserved F or W.

v_gene: TRBV29-1
CDR3aa: CSVLGGATADYGYTF

v_gene: TRBV5-6
CDR3aa: CASSLGRTSYEQYF

v_gene: TRBV5-6
CDR3aa: CASSLRGGGYSYEQYF

v_gene: TRBV5-1
CDR3aa: CASSPGRGLDYGYTF

v_gene: TRBV11-3
CDR3aa: CASRDNGGSNYGYTF

v_gene: TRBV18
CDR3aa: CASSLRGQGDEKLFF

v_gene: TRBV7-2
CDR3aa: CASSLEESYEQYF

v_gene: TRBV29-1
CDR3aa: CSVIWANTEAFF

v_gene: TRBV19
CDR3aa: CASSNWEEEETQYF

v_gene: TRBV12-3/TRBV12-4
CDR3aa: CASTARGNTEAFF

v_gene: TRBV3-1/TRBV3-2
CDR3aa: CASSQSSDDNEQFF

v_gene: TRBV19
CDR3aa: CASSRGETQYF

v_gene: TRBV19
CDR3aa: CASSIRGQGVKETQYF

v_gene: TRBV18
CDR3aa: CASSPSSRGYGYTF

v_gene: TRBV27
CDR3aa: CASSPTGGFTGELFF

v_gene: TRBV7-2
CDR3aa: CASSLDRVANYGYTF

v_gene: TRBV11-2
CDR3aa: CASSLALAADTQYF

v_gene: TRBV7-9
CDR3aa: CASSPRSGGGTDTQYF

v_gene: TRBV27
CDR3aa: CASSLRPPAQGYSPLHF

v_gene: TRBV11-3
CDR3aa: CASSPDRAYGYTF

v_gene: TRBV6-5
CDR3aa: CASSYSLQGREKLFF

v_gene: TRBV7-7
CDR3aa: CASSLDSGDRNEQFF

v_gene: TRBV3-1/TRBV3-2
CDR3aa: CASSQAGTGGNQPQHF

v_gene: TRBV4-1
CDR3aa: CASSLGLAVSTDTQYF